This T cell receptor (beta chain) was profiled in a study of blood T cell repertoires in COVID-19. About the research overall: The origin of the acute and convalescent COVID-19 samples was the United States, Italy and Spain.

Germline CDR1 is MNHNS and CDR2 is SASEGT. The CDR3 consists of 16 residues. Trimming removed 0 bases from V and 1 base from J; junction bases left unmatched: 3. As handled by the study authors: Estimated nucleated cell counts came from reference gene primer amplification. This table comes from immunoSEQ multiplex PCR, and its TCRdb copy is limited to in-frame clones, with some not included. V and J calls plus clone size are reproduced from that table; the DNA served to infer D and trimming. The sample shows over 200,000 clones, around 80% of them seen only once. The clonotype comes from a human donor in a cohort sampled during active COVID-19. The V call is TRBV6-1, the J call TRBJ1-5; 7 bases match TRBD1. Sequencing was performed on peripheral blood. CDR3 sequence reads: CASSEARGRSNQPQHF. Written as DNA, the CDR3 is TGTGCCAGCAGTGAAGCGAGGGGGCGAAGCAATCAGCCCCAGCATTTT.